Here is one T cell receptor beta chain with its context. This sample is drawn from a study of blood T cell repertoires in COVID-19. Study overall: Acute and convalescent COVID-19 specimens originated in the United States, Italy and Spain. In each case, the material was cDNA or gDNA derived from T cells, B-cell-depleted T cells, or PBMCs.

J gave up 5 bases and V 6 bases, and 7 bases lay outside the gene matches. Germline V gene sequence: CDR1 MNHEY, CDR2 SVGAGI. The CDR3 has 14 residues. Study processing details: Reference gene primer amplification in the assay estimated nucleated cell counts. TCRdb keeps only in-frame clones here, not all; method: immunoSEQ multiplex PCR. V, J and clone size are taken as reported in that table, and D and trimming were inferred from the DNA itself. The sample holds fewer than 500,000 clones, approximately 90% seen once. Sequencing used peripheral blood. The chain combines TRBV6-5 with TRBJ1-1; 9 bases line up with TRBD1. The source is a woman aged 30 to 39 with acute or convalescent COVID-19. CDR3 bases: TGTGCCAGCAGCGCCGGGACAGGGAAAACTGAAGCTTTCTTT. Translated: CASSAGTGKTEAFF.